This T cell receptor (beta chain) was identified in a study of CD8+ T cells in alopecia areata. Study conclusions and caveats: Scalp and blood samples kept many expanded lesional clones throughout tofacitinib. Scalp clonality, along with expanded CD8+ clones among the top 100, was significantly decreased by tofacitinib.

There are a few counts of this clone. The antigen is not known. This CDR3 is 13 amino acids long. The V end was cut by 0 bases, the J end by 7 bases, with 12 bases between. Germline V gene data show CDR1 as GTSNPN and CDR2 as SVGIG (reference sequence). Reverse transcribed after extraction, RNA yielded cDNA as the sequencing template. This table comes from immunoSEQ multiplex PCR, and its TCRdb copy is limited to in-frame clones, with some not included. This table holds 170,000 or so clones, under 60% found once. Sample treatment: oral pan-JAK inhibitor, 5-10 mg twice daily. Alopecia areata patients gave lesional scalp punch biopsies and peripheral blood samples.

Specimen: CD8+ T cells sorted from blood, collected at week 24, from a patient treated with tofacitinib. The TCR originated in a human donor with alopecia areata. The rearrangement uses TRBV30 and TRBJ1-1; D unresolved. In DNA form, the CDR3 reads TGTGCCTGGAGTGTACTCGAGCTAGTTGAAGCTTTCTTT. Protein sequence: CAWSVLELVEAFF.